The 23 T cell receptor beta chains below come from one sample, sequenced in a study of spatial heterogeneity in lung cancer. From the 5' RACE reads, TCRdb called clonotypes with MiXCR, one entry per CDR3 protein. The profile covers 6,000 to 7,500 distinct CDR3 sequences, with around 1.3% appearing a single time and over 7.5% taken by the ten largest. The antigens for these receptors are not known. Regarding time point: sample taken at primary tumor resection. Study-level points and caveats: One measure, the expanded intratumoral alpha and beta TCR count, tracked tumor mutation counts.

The source material was lung tumor tissue, sampled at surgery. These receptors all stem from a male donor with early-stage non-small cell lung cancer.

This clonotype was picked up many times. The chain employs TRBV7-8 and TRBJ2-2, with 7 bases lining up with TRBD1. The CDR3 consists of 16 residues. The germline gives CDR1 SGHVS, CDR2 FQNEAQ. V lost 5 bases, J lost 7 bases, and 13 bases stayed unmatched. DNA of the CDR3: TGTGCCAGCAGCCCCGGGACAGCCAAAATTCACGGGGAGCTGTTTTTT. Translation: CASSPGTAKIHGELFF.

In its sample, this clonotype was seen many times. The chain carries TRBV4-1 and TRBJ1-5, with 7 bases aligning to TRBD1. The CDR3 covers 15 residues. The germline gives CDR1 MGHRA, CDR2 YSYEKL. The V gene end was trimmed by 0 bases and the J gene end by 4 bases; junction bases not matched to a gene: 3. The CDR3 sequence: CASSQDRRGNQPQHF. The CDR3 region has the DNA TGCGCCAGCAGCCAAGATCGCAGGGGGAATCAGCCCCAGCATTTT.

By sample fraction, this clonotype is medium-sized. Here the CDR3 reads CASSPPGQFNEQFF. CDR3 in DNA: TGTGCCAGCTCACCTCCCGGACAGTTCAATGAGCAGTTCTTC. This chain uses TRBV18 with TRBJ2-1, with D tentatively TRBD1 (6 bases). CDR1 KGHSH and CDR2 LQKENI come from the germline V gene. CDR3 size: 14 residues. V shed 3 bases and J shed 6 bases, with 12 bases lying between them.

This clonotype was seen ten or more times. Germline and junction disagree at one end, which may indicate a read error. The rearrangement links TRBV11-2 to TRBJ2-2, with TRBD2 matching over 11 bases. The CDR3 contains 15 residues. Germline V gives CDR1 SGHAT, CDR2 FQNNGV. CDR3 amino acids: CASTLAGGNNGELFF. CDR3 nucleotides: TGTGCCAGCACCCTAGCGGGGGGAAACAACGGGGAGCTGTTTTTT.

This clonotype occurred many times. The V call is TRBV2, the J call TRBJ2-3, with TRBD2 matching over 7 bases. Germline CDR1 SNHLY, CDR2 FYNNEI. The CDR3 totals 15 residues. J lost 1 base, V lost 3 bases, and 4 bases had no gene match. The CDR3 nucleotides are TGTGCCAGCAGTGACGGGACTACGCGCACAGATACGCAGTATTTT. It specifies CASSDGTTRTDTQYF.

This clonotype was recorded many times. The rearrangement joins TRBV2 to TRBJ2-3; TRBD1 matches at 10 bases. Germline assignment: CDR1 SNHLY and CDR2 FYNNEI. V was pared by 5 bases and J by 1 base, with 6 bases of the junction left unmatched. The CDR3 extends over 16 amino acids. The CDR3 DNA is TGTGCCAGCAGTTCGGACAGGGGGACTGGCACAGATACGCAGTATTTT. Translated: CASSSDRGTGTDTQYF.

The sample holds many counts of this clonotype. This chain uses TRBV29-1 with TRBJ2-6; D not certain. With 6 bases removed from V and 3 bases from J, the gap between germline ends came to 6 bases. This CDR3 comprises 12 residues. Germline CDR1 SQVTM, CDR2 ANQGSEA. CDR3 loop: CSVSVGANVLTF. CDR3 sequence (DNA): TGCAGCGTCTCCGTTGGGGCCAACGTCCTGACTTTC. Drawing the rest from reference TRBV29-1 and TRBJ2-6, the complete variable domain is SAVISQKPSRDICQRGTSLTIQCQVDSQVTMMFWYRQQPGQSLTLIATANQGSEATYESGFVIDKFPISRPNLTFSTLTVSNMSPEDSSIYLCSVSVGANVLTFGAGSRLTVL.

CDR3 DNA sequence: TGTGCCAGTAGTATCAGACTAGCGGGAGAGGCGGAGCAGTACTTC. Its protein is CASSIRLAGEAEQYF. The gene calls are TRBV19 and TRBJ2-7; 12 nucleotides agree with TRBD2. Germline CDR1 LNHDA, CDR2 SQIVND (reference sequence). J gave up 7 bases and V 3 bases, and 7 bases lay outside the gene matches. This CDR3 comprises 15 residues.

In its sample, this clonotype is medium-sized. The chain joins TRBV5-1 to TRBJ2-5; D is unresolved. With 2 bases removed from V and 2 bases from J, the gap between germline ends came to 13 bases. CDR1 is SGHRS, CDR2 YFSETQ, per germline. The CDR3 consists of 15 residues. In DNA form, the CDR3 reads TGCGCCAGCAGCTTTGAGCAGATCAATCAAGAGACCCAGTACTTC. This encodes CASSFEQINQETQYF. The whole variable domain, remainder taken from reference TRBV5-1 and TRBJ2-5, is KAGVTQTPRYLIKTRGQQVTLSCSPISGHRSVSWYQQTPGQGLQFLFEYFSETQRNKGNFPGRFSGRQFSNSRSEMNVSTLELGDSALYLCASSFEQINQETQYFGPGTRLLVL.

The chain employs TRBV3-1 and TRBJ2-7; 12 positions agree with TRBD2. J was trimmed by 2 bases and V by 4 bases; bases with no gene match: 3. In germline, CDR1 is LGHDT, CDR2 YNNKEL (reference sequence). The CDR3 has 15 amino acids. The CDR3 DNA reads as TGTGCCAGCAGCCGTGGGACTAGCGGGCCCTACGAGCAGTACTTC. Residues: CASSRGTSGPYEQYF.

This clonotype qualifies as medium-sized. This sequence joins TRBV19 and TRBJ1-2, with 7 bases matching TRBD1. CDR3 size: 15 residues. Germline values: CDR1 LNHDA, CDR2 SQIVND (reference sequence). The V segment lost 3 bases and the J segment 4 bases; nucleotides outside the gene matches: 8. The DNA for the CDR3 is TGTGCCAGTAGTATGGCGGCAGGGGGACTCTATGGCTACACCTTC. Translation gives CASSMAAGGLYGYTF.

By frequency in the sample, this clonotype is medium-sized. The V gene is TRBV5-6, the J gene TRBJ2-5; D is possibly TRBD1 (6 bases). Germline CDR1 reads SGHDT; CDR2 reads YYEEEE. CDR3 size: 14 residues. Deletions cut 0 bases from V and 5 bases from J, with 11 bases between. The CDR3 here is CASSLDRERETQYF. CDR3 DNA: TGTGCCAGCAGCTTGGACAGGGAGAGGGAGACCCAGTACTTC.

This clonotype was counted at least ten times. This chain links TRBV7-8 with TRBJ2-2, with 11 bases fitting TRBD2. Trimming removed 8 bases from V and 3 bases from J; junction bases left unmatched: 11. CDR1 and CDR2 (germline): SGHVS, FQNEAQ. The length of the CDR3 is 17 residues. The CDR3 here is CASLPLAGGVYTGELFF. As DNA, the CDR3 is TGTGCCAGCTTACCTCTAGCGGGAGGAGTTTACACCGGGGAGCTGTTTTTT.

This clonotype turned up a few times. Given a much more abundant clone one base away, this may be a read error. The genes are TRBV3-1 and TRBJ2-7; TRBD1 aligns across 7 bases. J gave up 5 bases and V 3 bases, and 7 bases lay outside the gene matches. Per the germline V gene, CDR1 is LGHDT and CDR2 is YNNKEL (reference sequence). This CDR3 has 14 residues. CDR3 in amino acids: CASSQVRGRHEQYF. The DNA of the CDR3 is TGTGCCAGCAGCCAGGTGAGGGGGCGGCACGAGCAGTACTTC.

This clonotype is medium-sized within its sample. The genes are TRBV11-3 and TRBJ2-1; D is undetermined. CDR1 is SGHNT and CDR2 is YENEEA in the germline V gene. CDR3 length equals 14 residues. With 3 bases removed from V and 6 bases from J, the gap between germline ends came to 12 bases. CDR3 bases: TGTGCCAGCAGCTTGGGCATGAGCCGCAATGAGCAGTTCTTC. Translated, it gives CASSLGMSRNEQFF.

This clonotype is deemed medium-sized. The chain joins TRBV5-4 to TRBJ1-1; 7 bases align to TRBD1. The germline gives CDR1 SGHNT, CDR2 YYREEE (reference sequence). This CDR3 is 14 amino acids long. Unmatched junction bases numbered 4, after V lost 0 bases and J lost 5 bases. The CDR3: CASSLGQGRTEAFF. The CDR3 DNA sequence: TGTGCCAGCAGCTTGGGACAGGGAAGAACTGAAGCTTTCTTT.

Ten or more counts support this clonotype. The chain carries TRBV29-1 and TRBJ1-1, with D possibly being TRBD1 (5 bases). This CDR3 spans 14 amino acids. Germline V gene sequence: CDR1 SQVTM, CDR2 ANQGSEA. V was clipped by 4 bases and J by 6 bases, with 18 bases between them. The CDR3 reads CSVGTSSGGAEAFF. DNA for the CDR3: TGCAGCGTTGGGACCTCTAGCGGGGGGGCTGAAGCTTTCTTT.

This clonotype was observed at least ten times. The junction shows a germline mismatch at one end, possibly a read error. The V and J genes are TRBV20-1 and TRBJ2-5, with 7 bases fitting TRBD2. This CDR3 contains 10 residues. The germline V gene has CDR1 DFQATT and CDR2 SNEGSKA (reference sequence). The CDR3 region has the DNA TGCAGTGCTGGACTAGTTCCGTCGCACTTC. Translation gives CSAGLVPSHF.

By frequency in the sample, this clonotype is medium-sized (0.01 to 0.1%). This rearrangement joins TRBV20-1 to TRBJ2-7; 8 bases align to TRBD2. The CDR3 spans 11 residues. The V and J ends lost 3 bases and 7 bases, in that order; junction bases with no gene match: 2. The germline gives CDR1 DFQATT, CDR2 SNEGSKA (reference sequence). CDR3: CSASRGGEQYF. Here the CDR3 DNA reads TGCAGTGCTAGTCGCGGGGGGGAGCAGTACTTC.

This clonotype was found many times. V usage is TRBV4-1 and J usage is TRBJ2-2, with a weak D call TRBD1 (6 bases). There are 16 residues in the CDR3. From germline, CDR1 is MGHRA and CDR2 YSYEKL. V shed 4 bases and J shed 0 bases, with 12 bases lying between them. The CDR3 DNA reads as TGCGCCAGCAGCCCTGGACAGCGATCGAACACCGGGGAGCTGTTTTTT. Its protein product is CASSPGQRSNTGELFF.

This clonotype was recorded at least ten times. The chain links TRBV20-1 to TRBJ2-4, with TRBD1 matching 7 bases. This CDR3 comprises 13 residues. Germline-derived CDR1 and CDR2 are DFQATT and SNEGSKA (reference sequence). Unmatched junction bases numbered 9, after V lost 7 bases and J lost 6 bases. CDR3 DNA sequence: TGCAGTGTAGTGAACAGGGGTGGAAACATTCAGTACTTC. It encodes CSVVNRGGNIQYF.

This clonotype has at least ten counts. The rearrangement links TRBV5-1 to TRBJ2-3, with 10 bases aligning to TRBD1. This CDR3 contains 17 residues. CDR1 and CDR2 (germline): SGHRS, YFSETQ. The V and J ends lost 3 bases and 6 bases, in that order; junction bases with no gene match: 13. In DNA form, the CDR3 reads TGCGCCAGCAGCTCTTATCCGATTCAGGACAGGGGGGATACGCAGTATTTT. As protein: CASSSYPIQDRGDTQYF.

This clonotype was seen at least ten times. This rearrangement joins TRBV28 to TRBJ1-1; D perhaps matches TRBD1 (6 bases). CDR1 is MDHEN and CDR2 is SYDVKM in the germline V gene. CDR3 length: 14 residues. Trimming left V 6 bases short and J 2 bases short, with 13 bases between. The CDR3 DNA is TGTGCCAGCAGGGACAGCTATCGTAACACTGAAGCTTTCTTT. Amino acid sequence: CASRDSYRNTEAFF.